The clone carrying this TCR beta chain was seen a handful of times. Antigen unknown. The CDR3 runs to 14 residues. CDR1 SEHNR and CDR2 FQNEAQ come from the germline V gene (reference sequence). V lost 0 bases and J lost 8, with 13 bases in between. The data belong to a study of T cells in Graves' hyperthyroidism and ophthalmopathy. Study context: Peripheral blood draws took place at initial diagnosis, ahead of any treatment. Study-wide results and caveats: Separation of ophthalmopathy from stable hyperthyroidism was achieved by a 13 V-J model.

Individuals with ophthalmopathy presented a Clinical Activity Score of at least 3, a NOSPECS grade of at least 4 and a duration under 3 months. TCR beta CDR3 region amplification was performed from RNA transcripts. Carried out on the TCR CDR3, a first-round RT-PCR used the HTBI primer set. TCRdb re-called the multiplex PCR reads with MiXCR, one entry per CDR3 protein. The sample yields a few hundred thousand distinct CDR3 sequences, roughly 15% seen once. The sequencing sample was made of blood. This TCR derives from a woman aged 40 to 50 with Graves' ophthalmopathy. The chain combines TRBV7-9 with TRBJ1-2; D gene uncertain. The CDR3 DNA follows: TGTGCCAGCAGCTTAGCAGGCCCTTCGGCGGGCTACACCTTC. Protein product: CASSLAGPSAGYTF. The variable domain in full, with the rest retrieved from reference TRBV7-9 and TRBJ1-2, is DTGVSQNPRHKITKRGQNVTFRCDPISEHNRLYWYRQTLGQGPEFLTYFQNEAQLEKSRLLSDRFSAERPKGSFSTLEIQRTEQGDSAMYLCASSLAGPSAGYTFGSGTRLTVV.